What follows are 26 T cell receptor beta chains derived from one specimen sequenced in a study of T cells in tumors after PD-1 blockade. Profiling relied on immunoSEQ multiplex PCR, and the TCRdb table lists in-frame clones only, not all of them. The sample holds tens of thousands of clones, approximately 79% seen once. The sample in question was PBMCs, obtained after anti-PD-1 treatment. Receptors originate from a human donor with basal cell carcinoma.

This clone was detected only a few times. The chain carries TRBV28 and TRBJ2-7, with D maybe TRBD1 (5 bases). V lost 6 bases, J lost 0 bases, and 12 bases lay in between. The CDR3 length is 14 residues. Germline V lookup: CDR1 MDHEN, CDR2 SYDVKM. The CDR3 loop is CASRDKGSSYEQYF. The CDR3 DNA sequence: TGTGCCAGCAGGGACAAGGGGTCCTCCTACGAGCAGTACTTC.

In this sample, this clone turned up a few times. The chain is built from TRBV6-5 and TRBJ2-7; a weak D match, TRBD2 (5 bases). V lost 10 bases and J 3 bases, leaving 16 bases between the germline ends. Germline lookup yields CDR1 MNHEY and CDR2 SVGAGI. CDR3 length: 13 amino acids. The CDR3 loop reads CAIMEDGFYEQYF. DNA for the CDR3: TGTGCCATCATGGAGGACGGTTTCTACGAGCAGTACTTC.

This chain uses TRBV7-2 with TRBJ1-4; D possibly corresponds to TRBD1 (5 bases). The CDR3 loop spans 13 amino acids. V dropped 3 bases and J dropped 5 bases, with 7 bases sitting between them. CDR1 SGHTA and CDR2 FQGNSA come from the germline V gene. CDR3 residues: CASSFRQNEKLFF. The DNA of the CDR3 is TGTGCCAGCAGCTTTCGACAGAATGAAAAACTGTTTTTT. The whole variable domain, remainder taken from reference TRBV7-2 and TRBJ1-4, is GAGVSQSPSNKVTEKGKDVELRCDPISGHTALYWYRQSLGQGLEFLIYFQGNSAPDKSGLPSDRFSAERTGGSVSTLTIQRTQQEDSAVYLCASSFRQNEKLFFGSGTQLSVL.

This clone was found a few times. The chain recombines TRBV6-4 with TRBJ2-3; no firm D call. V lost 4 bases, J lost 4 bases, and 12 bases lay in between. The germline V gene encodes CDR1 MRHNA and CDR2 SNTAGT. The CDR3 runs 14 residues. In nucleotides, the CDR3 is TGTGCCAGCAGTGTTCGTGCTCAGGCAGATACGCAGTATTTT. Its protein product is CASSVRAQADTQYF.

This rearrangement joins TRBV5-5 to TRBJ1-2; TRBD1 might be the D (5 bases). V gave up 0 bases and J gave up 4 bases, with 13 bases separating them. Germline loops: CDR1 SGHKS, CDR2 YYEKEE (reference sequence). This CDR3 contains 15 residues. Here the CDR3 reads CASSLDLGVFYGYTF. CDR3 coding DNA: TGTGCCAGCAGCTTGGACCTAGGGGTATTCTATGGCTACACCTTC.

This clone was seen more than once but under ten times. The CDR3 sequence: CASSESTWDSPLHF. For the CDR3, the DNA is TGCGCCAGCAGTGAGTCGACCTGGGATTCACCCCTCCACTTT. The V gene is TRBV10-2, the J gene TRBJ1-6; D uncertain. Trimming removed 0 bases at V and 8 bases at J, with 8 bases between. From germline, CDR1 is WSHSY and CDR2 SAAADI. The CDR3 sequence is 14 residues long.

The V gene is TRBV7-8, the J gene TRBJ2-7; TRBD2 is a possible D gene (6 bases). The CDR3 loop spans 14 amino acids. Germline V gene data show CDR1 as SGHVS and CDR2 as FQNEAQ. V was trimmed by 5 bases and J by 2 bases, leaving 13 bases between them. The CDR3 sequence: CASSLYPGAYEQYF. The CDR3 DNA reads as TGTGCCAGCAGCCTGTACCCGGGGGCCTACGAGCAGTACTTC.

The V call is TRBV5-6, the J call TRBJ2-3; 11 positions match TRBD2. Germline-derived CDR1 and CDR2 are SGHDT and YYEEEE. V was clipped by 5 bases and J by 6 bases; unmatched bases: 11. This CDR3 has 16 amino acids. The DNA of the CDR3 is TGTGCCAGCAGTCCCGTGGGACTAGCGGCCCGGGATACGCAGTATTTT. Amino acid sequence: CASSPVGLAARDTQYF.

This chain connects TRBV9 to TRBJ2-3; 9 bases align to TRBD1. The V gene's germline CDR1 is SGDLS and CDR2 YYNGEE. V lost 7 bases and J lost 3; bases outside the gene matches: 3. The CDR3 runs to 13 residues. Here the CDR3 DNA reads TGTGCCAGCGGACAGGGGCTAACAGATACGCAGTATTTT. Translation: CASGQGLTDTQYF.

The rearrangement links TRBV28 to TRBJ1-2; a weak D match, TRBD1 (6 bases). This CDR3 is built from 13 residues. V lost 5 bases, J lost 9 bases, and 16 bases lay in between. The germline V gene has CDR1 MDHEN and CDR2 SYDVKM. CDR3 residues: CASSLIRGGSYTF. CDR3 nucleotides: TGTGCCAGCAGTCTAATCAGGGGCGGTAGCTACACCTTC.

The chain recombines TRBV6-4 with TRBJ1-2; 8 nucleotides match TRBD1. The germline V gene encodes CDR1 MRHNA and CDR2 SNTAGT. This CDR3 is built from 14 residues. With 5 bases clipped from V and 2 bases from J, the junction kept 4 bases outside the gene matches. Here the CDR3 DNA reads TGTGCCAGCAGTACGTGGACAGGGAACTATGGCTACACCTTC. Its translation is CASSTWTGNYGYTF.

This clone occurred once. The chain employs TRBV28 and TRBJ1-6; tentative D call: TRBD1 (5 bases). The CDR3 extends over 13 amino acids. V lost 8 bases to trimming and J lost 5 bases, with 10 bases between them. Germline V lookup: CDR1 MDHEN, CDR2 SYDVKM. In DNA form, the CDR3 reads TGTGCCAGCCAACAGGAAAATAATTCACCCCTCCACTTT. It translates to CASQQENNSPLHF.

This clone has more than one count but fewer than ten. The J gene is TRBJ2-7, the V gene TRBV4-1, with 9 bases that match TRBD1. V gave up 5 bases and J gave up 6 bases; unmatched junction bases: 5. This CDR3 is built from 13 residues. Germline V gene sequence: CDR1 MGHRA, CDR2 YSYEKL. This chain's CDR3 is CASSLEQGAEQYF. The CDR3 DNA follows: TGCGCCAGCAGCTTAGAACAGGGGGCCGAGCAGTACTTC.

The chain has TRBV2 and TRBJ2-7, with 7 bases aligning to TRBD1. This CDR3 comprises 17 residues. Germline CDR1 is SNHLY and CDR2 is FYNNEI. V lost 7 bases, J lost 2 bases, and 17 bases stayed unmatched. CDR3 in DNA: TGTGCCAGCAATGCGCGCATCACCGGGACAGCCACCTACGAGCAGTACTTC. Translating it yields CASNARITGTATYEQYF.

The V and J genes are TRBV5-6 and TRBJ2-7; D not certain. Germline V CDR1 and CDR2: SGHDT, YYEEEE. V lost 0 bases to trimming and J lost 3 bases, with 7 bases between them. The CDR3 loop spans 13 amino acids. Here the CDR3 reads CASSLAQDYEQYF. The CDR3, as DNA: TGTGCCAGCAGCTTGGCCCAAGACTACGAGCAGTACTTC.

The J gene is TRBJ2-7, the V gene TRBV6-5, with D perhaps being TRBD1 or TRBD2 (6 bases each). V lost 6 bases and J lost 4, with 19 bases in between. This CDR3 has 15 amino acids. Looked up from germline, CDR1 is MNHEY and CDR2 is SVGAGI. The CDR3 DNA sequence: TGTGCCAGCAGGCCCTCCGGGGGCTTAGGGTACGAGCAGTACTTC. Amino acids: CASRPSGGLGYEQYF.

The V and J genes are TRBV18 and TRBJ1-4; possibly TRBD1 for D (5 bases). The CDR3 is 14 residues long. Germline lookup yields CDR1 KGHSH and CDR2 LQKENI. V was trimmed by 3 bases and J by 5 bases, leaving 10 bases between them. CDR3 sequence (DNA): TGTGCCAGCTCACCCCGGGGCGGGAATGAAAAACTGTTTTTT. Encoded protein: CASSPRGGNEKLFF.

The chain has TRBV29-1 and TRBJ2-7, with TRBD2 identical over 7 bases. The CDR3 is made up of 12 amino acids. V dropped 7 bases and J dropped 3; count of bases not matched to a gene: 6. The germline gives CDR1 SQVTM, CDR2 ANQGSEA. DNA of the CDR3: TGCAGCGGCGGGCCGGGGGGCTACGAGCAGTACTTC. The encoded protein is CSGGPGGYEQYF.

This clone was seen a few times. The chain combines TRBV28 with TRBJ2-5; 9 bases are a match to TRBD2. Germline values: CDR1 MDHEN, CDR2 SYDVKM. The CDR3 covers 14 residues. J was trimmed by 4 bases and V by 10 bases; bases with no gene match: 10. DNA of the CDR3: TGTGCCACCTCCAGCGGGGGGCAAGGAGAGACCCAGTACTTC. It specifies CATSSGGQGETQYF. Variable domain in full (rest from reference TRBV28 and TRBJ2-5): DVKVTQSSRYLVKRTGEKVFLECVQDMDHENMFWYRQDPGLGLRLIYFSYDVKMKEKGDIPEGYSVSREKKERFSLILESASTNQTSMYLCATSSGGQGETQYFGPGTRLLVL.

This rearrangement joins TRBV3-1 (or the pseudogene TRBV3-2) to TRBJ2-1; the D gene is possibly TRBD1 (5 bases). Trimming stripped 4 bases from V and 10 bases from J, with 11 bases between. Looked up from germline, CDR1 is LGHDT and CDR2 is YNNKEL (reference sequence). The CDR3 consists of 12 residues. CDR3 region: CASSLGQFEQFF. The CDR3 nucleotides read TGTGCCAGCAGCCTAGGACAATTCGAGCAGTTCTTC.

The sample holds one count of this clone. The chain links TRBV4-1 to TRBJ2-3; 7 bases fit TRBD2. Per germline, CDR1 MGHRA and CDR2 YSYEKL. Germline trimming cut 3 bases from V and 2 bases from J; bases unmatched to any gene: 11. The CDR3 is 17 residues long. The CDR3 DNA reads TGCGCCAGCAGCCACACAACCCTGCTAGCGGCCACAGATACGCAGTATTTT. Protein sequence: CASSHTTLLAATDTQYF.

DNA for the CDR3: TGTGCCAGCAGCTTAGCCCAGTTATCCTACAATGAGCAGTTCTTC. It is translated as CASSLAQLSYNEQFF. The genes are TRBV13 and TRBJ2-1; D is undetermined. The CDR3 contains 15 residues. Trimming cost V 1 base and J 1 base, with 8 bases left between them. Germline V gene data show CDR1 as PRHDT and CDR2 as FYEKMQ (reference sequence).

The chain combines TRBV5-4 with TRBJ1-6, with 7 bases matching TRBD1. Looked up from germline, CDR1 is SGHNT and CDR2 is YYREEE (reference sequence). V shed 2 bases, J shed 9 bases, and the junction held 8 bases outside the gene matches. The CDR3 runs 15 residues. The CDR3 DNA follows: TGTGCCAGCAGCTTAGGGGGCGCGATGGGTTCACCCCTCCACTTT. Residues: CASSLGGAMGSPLHF.

The chain carries TRBV2 and TRBJ1-2; D gene ambiguous. The germline V gene encodes CDR1 SNHLY and CDR2 FYNNEI. This CDR3 comprises 14 residues. V was cut by 7 bases and J by 4 bases, with 16 bases left in between. Here the CDR3 reads CASIIRQGSYGYTF. CDR3 in DNA: TGTGCCAGCATTATCAGGCAAGGGTCCTATGGCTACACCTTC. The whole variable domain, remainder taken from reference TRBV2 and TRBJ1-2, is EPEVTQTPSHQVTQMGQEVILRCVPISNHLYFYWYRQILGQKVEFLVSFYNNEISEKSEIFDDQFSVERPDGSNFTLKIRSTKLEDSAMYFCASIIRQGSYGYTFGSGTRLTVV.

The sample holds one count of this clone. The chain is built from TRBV5-1 and TRBJ2-7; D is perhaps TRBD2 (5 bases). Germline-derived CDR1 and CDR2 are SGHRS and YFSETQ. The CDR3 consists of 14 residues. Trimming removed 4 bases at V and 2 bases at J, with 13 bases between. CDR3 sequence (DNA): TGCGCCAGCAGCACAACTAGTTGGGCCTACGAGCAGTACTTC. Protein product: CASSTTSWAYEQYF.

The gene calls are TRBV6-4 and TRBJ2-1; 10 nucleotides align to TRBD2. With 5 bases clipped from V and 3 bases from J, the junction kept 4 bases outside the gene matches. CDR1 and CDR2 from the germline V gene are MRHNA and SNTAGT. The CDR3 runs to 15 residues. The chain's CDR3 is CASSRLAGGYNEQFF. DNA of the CDR3: TGTGCCAGCAGTCGTTTAGCGGGGGGCTACAATGAGCAGTTCTTC.